The TCR beta chain described here comes from a study of OX40 agonist ivuxolimab in advanced cancers. Overall study findings and caveats: Both CD4+ and CD8+ T cell populations in blood had undergone clonal expansion by week 6 at 0.1 to 3.0 mg/kg. The authors also found low normalized T-cell clonal expansion in some nonresponders.

With baseline, cycle 4 day 1, and cycle 7 day 1 as timepoints, blood was sampled. Generated by immunoSEQ multiplex PCR, the TCRdb table keeps only in-frame clones and is missing some. The data hold about 80,000 clones, with almost 85% observed a single time. Of note for this clone: Its antigen is unknown.

The V gene lost 5 bases and the J gene lost 1 base, with 11 bases spanning the gap. Germline V gives CDR1 MNHNS, CDR2 SASEGT. CDR3 length equals 14 residues. The sequence came from an adult with an advanced solid tumor such as melanoma, head and neck, liver or kidney cancer. The gene calls are TRBV6-1 and TRBJ1-1; D not resolved. The sample in question was CD4+ or CD8+ T cells sorted from blood, obtained in a trial of the OX40 agonist ivuxolimab. The CDR3 DNA reads TGTGCCAGCAGTTTAGACCTCTGGAACACTGAAGCTTTCTTT. This encodes CASSLDLWNTEAFF.